This T cell receptor (beta chain) was captured by sequencing in a study of naive and memory T cell subsets. General observations from the study: RNA-based TCR counts may shift with T cell activation and differentiation.

This clonotype has at least ten counts. The antigen is not known. This CDR3 has 14 amino acids. Germline V gene lookup returns CDR1 MDHEN and CDR2 SYDVKM. Trimming cost V 3 bases and J 6 bases, with 12 bases left between them. Two oligonucleotides, mixed equimolar, formed the beta constant-region primer covering TRBC1 and TRBC2. Nested alpha and beta constant-region primers with the SP2 primer drove four PCR rounds on ligated cDNA. Ligation attached a single-stranded oligonucleotide with a 12-nucleotide UMI and the SP2 primer to the cDNA 3' end. MiXCR, applied by TCRdb to the UMI-ligation and nested PCR reads, yields one record per CDR3 protein. The table includes over 20,000 distinct CDR3 sequences, 7% to 9% detected once. Cells stained for CD3, CD4, CD8, CD45RA and CD27 were sorted into four subsets.

The chain uses TRBV28 and TRBJ1-5; TRBD1 might be the D (6 bases). The source material was central memory CD8+ T cells from blood. This clonotype was obtained from a human donor in good health. CDR3: CASSLWGAGQPQHF. In nucleotides, the CDR3 is TGTGCCAGCAGTTTGTGGGGGGCGGGTCAGCCCCAGCATTTT.